This section outlines one T cell receptor (beta chain) sequence together with its context. Its antigen is unknown. These data originate in a study of cytomegalovirus exposure and HLA in healthy donors. About the study: Most genotyped donors, around 78% of more than 300, had Caucasian-associated genetic ancestry. Study-level results: A cluster of highly shared sequence variants was likely a sequencing artifact. Whilst most TCR sequences proved rare, a subset of public TCRs occurred across many donors. A missense DCLRE1C variant was associated with V- and J-gene trimming of TCR beta chains in a later analysis, and an independent cohort replicated the association.

PCR employed 60 Vbeta and 13 Jbeta primers. Measured with immunoSEQ multiplex PCR; TCRdb has only the in-frame clones, and not every one. Of tens of thousands of clones in the sample, more than 65% are singletons; the top ten hold 1% to 1.5%. V lost 0 bases to trimming and J lost 1 base, with 6 bases between them. Germline CDR1 SGHRS, CDR2 YFSETQ. CDR3 length: 14 residues. The V and J genes are TRBV5-1 and TRBJ2-3, with TRBD1 as a possible D gene (6 bases). This sequence was found in a girl aged 2 to 10 in good health and CMV-seropositive. Sequencing input: PBMCs. DNA of the CDR3: TGCGCCAGCAGCTTGGGGACAGGCACAGATACGCAGTATTTT. Protein product: CASSLGTGTDTQYF.